The clone carrying this T cell receptor (beta chain) was seen ten or more times. The data were taken from a study of T cells in Graves' hyperthyroidism and ophthalmopathy. Germline V CDR1 and CDR2: SGHTA, FQGTGA. This CDR3 spans 13 amino acids. V lost 5 bases to trimming and J lost 1 base, with 8 bases between them. The CDR3 regions of TCR beta were amplified from RNA transcripts. During a first-round RT-PCR of the TCR CDR3, the HTBI primer set was used. TCRdb recomputed calls from the multiplex PCR reads with MiXCR, one row per CDR3 protein. The sample shows roughly 200,000 distinct CDR3 sequences, around 17% of them seen only once. Clinical symptoms, serum thyroxine and TRAb, thyroid ultrasound and orbital computed tomography together formed the diagnostic basis.

The sample was blood. This TCR was recovered from a man aged 35 to 55 with Graves' hyperthyroidism. The chain links TRBV7-3 to TRBJ1-1, with D unresolved. Here the CDR3 reads CASSPATNTEAFF. As DNA, the CDR3 is TGTGCCAGCAGCCCAGCCACGAACACTGAAGCTTTCTTT.